The following is a T cell receptor (beta chain) sequence with its context. This clonotype was observed many times. Its antigen is currently not known. Base qualities are not recorded, but no much larger clone differs from it by a single base. The data were taken from a study of glioma-infiltrating T cells (dated by TCRdb to 2015 to 2016). A note on the overall study: The study sequenced TCR alpha- and beta-chain repertoires from glioma tissue, from non-neoplastic brain tissue and from matched peripheral blood mononuclear cells. To gauge divergence between tissue and blood T-cell populations, every tissue-infiltrating repertoire was compared against the peripheral blood repertoire from the same patient. The paired cohort comprised three low-grade glioma patients, eight or nine primary glioblastoma patients and three non-glioma patients contributing non-neoplastic brain tissue. Overall study outcomes, separate from this receptor: In non-neoplastic patients, VJ-independent divergence between tissue and blood fell below expectation, whereas in all gliomas, and especially in low-grade gliomas, the divergence rose above expectation. Group comparisons rested on small numbers: three non-neoplastic, three low-grade glioma and several glioblastoma patients. Very few CDR3 sequences were found to be shared between tissue and blood, and this scarcity was attributed to high CDR3 diversity and limited sampling.

The germline V gene gives CDR1 as MGHRA and CDR2 as YSYEKL. The CDR3 contains 15 residues, cysteine and phenylalanine counted. Only the CDR3 portion is preserved as DNA: 45 bases, with reading frame beginning at the first base. V sheds 6 bases and J sheds 4 bases, leaving 17 bases between their ends. TCR alpha and beta CDR3 regions were amplified with the iRepertoire nested amplicon-rescue multiplex PCR (arm-PCR) platform from RNA. The input for one-step reverse transcription and amplification was about 85-400 ng of either tissue mRNA or PBMC total RNA. After bead purification, a secondary multiplex PCR added Illumina adapters, and libraries were gel-purified between 200 and 400 bp. The libraries contained internal 6-nucleotide barcodes that were used for demultiplexing. The libraries were sequenced on an Illumina MiSeq using 2x220 or 2x250 nucleotide paired-end reads. The paper's data handling went like this. Paired reads were merged with FLASH 1.2.11 and aligned to the GRCh37 human genome with BWA-MEM before extracting TRA and TRB reads. An IMGT-derived reference of cassette sequences and CDR3 motifs, with pseudogenes included, was used for V and J assignment. Three-frame translation of reads was performed, and productive CDR3s were defined as those with a C...FGXG motif and no stop codons. A clonotype was defined as a unique combination of a V-J cassette pair and a CDR3 amino acid sequence. Hamming distance filtering was applied to reads, with thresholds set by the sequence error rate of each sample in mapped regions. The public sequencing data were trimmed at Q25 with fastp and processed into clonotypes with MiXCR by TCRdb, which kept only in-frame beta chains. Every entry covers one CDR3 protein and lists the most common genes and DNA from its rows. It is TCRdb's table, rather than the study itself, that gives the V and J calls and clone size. For this sample there are tens of thousands of distinct CDR3 sequences; around 42% appear just once. The leading ten clones occupy around two fifths of the sample.

The sample comprised glioma tissue, nonneoplastic brain tissue, or PBMCs (not recorded which). This TCR was sampled from a human donor with low-grade glioma or glioblastoma, undergoing nonglioma brain surgery, or in good health (not recorded which). In this chain, TRBV4-1 is recombined with TRBJ2-3; the D element could tentatively be TRBD1 or TRBD2, as 5 bases agree for each. The CDR3: CASRSPGRGADTQYF. The DNA sequence follows: TGCGCCAGCAGATCTCCGGGAAGGGGCGCAGATACGCAGTATTTT.